Included here is one T cell receptor (beta chain) sequence, with context. The data originate from a study of blood T cell repertoires in COVID-19. Assay: immunoSEQ multiplex PCR; the TCRdb copy retains only in-frame clones and omits some. The repertoire holds roughly 300,000 clones, with over 75% as singletons. The trim removed 2 bases at V and 5 bases at J, leaving 5 bases unmatched. The CDR3 is 15 residues long. Looked up from germline, CDR1 is SGHTS and CDR2 is YDEGEE. The sequencing input was PBMCs or T cells enriched from blood (not recorded which). The TCR was taken from a woman aged 25-40 years who had recovered from COVID-19. This sequence joins TRBV5-8 and TRBJ2-2, with TRBD1 matching over 8 bases. The CDR3: CASSFGTGGTGELFF. CDR3 DNA sequence: TGTGCCAGCAGCTTCGGTACAGGGGGAACCGGGGAGCTGTTTTTT.